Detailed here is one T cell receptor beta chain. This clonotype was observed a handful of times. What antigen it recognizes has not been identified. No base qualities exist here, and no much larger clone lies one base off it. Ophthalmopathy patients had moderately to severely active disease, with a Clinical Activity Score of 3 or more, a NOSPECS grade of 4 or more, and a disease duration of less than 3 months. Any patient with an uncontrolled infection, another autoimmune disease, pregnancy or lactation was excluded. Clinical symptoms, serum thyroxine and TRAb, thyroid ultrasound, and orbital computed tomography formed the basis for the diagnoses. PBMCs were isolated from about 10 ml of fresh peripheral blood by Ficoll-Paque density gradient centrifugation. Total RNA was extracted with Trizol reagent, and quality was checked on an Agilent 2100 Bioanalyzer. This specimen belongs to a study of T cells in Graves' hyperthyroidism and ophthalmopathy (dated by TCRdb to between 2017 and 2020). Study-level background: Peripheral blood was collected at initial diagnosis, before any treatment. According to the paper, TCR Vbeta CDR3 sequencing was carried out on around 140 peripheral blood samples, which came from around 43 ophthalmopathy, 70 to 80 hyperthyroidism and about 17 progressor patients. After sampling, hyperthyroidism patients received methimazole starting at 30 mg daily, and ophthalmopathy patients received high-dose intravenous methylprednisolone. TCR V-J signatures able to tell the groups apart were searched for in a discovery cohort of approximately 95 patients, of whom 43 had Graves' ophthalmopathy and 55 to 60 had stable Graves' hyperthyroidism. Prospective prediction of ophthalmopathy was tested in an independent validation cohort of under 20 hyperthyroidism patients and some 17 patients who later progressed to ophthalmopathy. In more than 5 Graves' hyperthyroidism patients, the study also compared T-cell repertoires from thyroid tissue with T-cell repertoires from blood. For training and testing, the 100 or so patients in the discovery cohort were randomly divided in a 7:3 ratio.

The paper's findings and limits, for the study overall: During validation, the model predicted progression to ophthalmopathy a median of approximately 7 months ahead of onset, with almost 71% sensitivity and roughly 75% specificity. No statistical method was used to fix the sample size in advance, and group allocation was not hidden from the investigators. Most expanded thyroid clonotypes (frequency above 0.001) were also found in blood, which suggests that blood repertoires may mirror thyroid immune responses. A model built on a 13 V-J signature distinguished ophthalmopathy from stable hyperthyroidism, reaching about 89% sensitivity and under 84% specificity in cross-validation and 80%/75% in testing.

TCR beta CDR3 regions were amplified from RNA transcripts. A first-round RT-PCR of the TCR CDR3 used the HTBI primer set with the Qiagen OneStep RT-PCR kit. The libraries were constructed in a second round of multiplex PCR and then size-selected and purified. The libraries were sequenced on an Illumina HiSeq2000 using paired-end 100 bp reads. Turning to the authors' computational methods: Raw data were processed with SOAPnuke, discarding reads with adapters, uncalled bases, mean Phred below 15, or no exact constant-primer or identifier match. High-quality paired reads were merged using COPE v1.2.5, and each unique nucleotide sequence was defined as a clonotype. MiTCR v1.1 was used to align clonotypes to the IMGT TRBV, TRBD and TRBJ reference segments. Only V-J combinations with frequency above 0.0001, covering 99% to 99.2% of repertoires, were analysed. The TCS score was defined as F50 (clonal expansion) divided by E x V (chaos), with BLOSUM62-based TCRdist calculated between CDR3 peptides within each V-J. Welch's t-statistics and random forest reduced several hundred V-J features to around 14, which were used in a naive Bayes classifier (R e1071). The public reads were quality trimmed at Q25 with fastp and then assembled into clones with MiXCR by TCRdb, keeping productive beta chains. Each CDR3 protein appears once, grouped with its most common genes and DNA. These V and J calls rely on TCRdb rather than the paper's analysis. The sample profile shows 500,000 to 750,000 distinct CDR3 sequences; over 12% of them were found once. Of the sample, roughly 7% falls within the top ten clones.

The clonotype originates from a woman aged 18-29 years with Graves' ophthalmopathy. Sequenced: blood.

The DNA sequence follows: TGTGCCAGCAGTTCTGTTATTGGAACCGGGGAGCTGTTTTTT. Protein translation: CASSSVIGTGELFF. Recombination connected TRBV12-3 or TRBV12-4 to TRBJ2-2; a confident D gene designation cannot be given. V is clipped by 4 bases and J by 5 bases, and the sequence between their germline boundaries is 11 bases long. Reading from cysteine to phenylalanine, the CDR3 counts 14 amino acids. This entry keeps only the CDR3 DNA: 42 bases, framed from base 1.